These 28 T cell receptor beta chains came from one sample sequenced in a study of blood T cell repertoires in COVID-19 (dated by TCRdb to between 2020 and 2021). The library was made by the immunoSEQ multiplex PCR assay. Here the immuneACCESS table is served through TCRdb, limited to in-frame sequences with V and J called. Missing clones are a known gap in these copies; in checked studies unresolved V genes cover under half, and the rest lacks a known reason. Here the sample has about 220,000 clones; roughly 85% occur a single time. Clones ranked in the top ten supply approximately 2.3% of the sample. Source material: peripheral blood. The receptors were sampled from a woman aged 65 to 85 with COVID-19, enrolled during active disease.

CDR3 protein: CASSQLGGTGNTIYF. The CDR3 nucleotides read TGCGCCAGCAGCCAACTAGGGGGAACTGGAAACACCATATATTTT. V usage is TRBV4-3 and J usage is TRBJ1-3; D might be TRBD1 (6 bases). The CDR3 totals 15 residues. V lost 2 bases and J 2 bases, leaving 10 bases between the germline ends. The germline gives CDR1 LGHNA, CDR2 YSLEER.

This clone appeared once. The V gene is TRBV7-3, the J gene TRBJ2-2; TRBD2 agrees at 9 bases. Germline lookup yields CDR1 SGHTA and CDR2 FQGTGA. V was pared by 2 bases and J by 4 bases, with 8 bases of the junction left unmatched. The CDR3 consists of 17 residues. The CDR3 DNA is TGTGCCAGCAGCTTAGCGGGAGGGCCTTTTGTCACCGGGGAGCTGTTTTTT. This sequence encodes CASSLAGGPFVTGELFF.

The genes are TRBV5-4 and TRBJ2-1; 7 bases line up with TRBD1. The CDR3 is made up of 15 amino acids. Trimming cost V 4 bases and J 1 base; bases outside gene matches: 5. The germline V gene has CDR1 SGHNT and CDR2 YYREEE (reference sequence). DNA for the CDR3: TGTGCCAGCAGCCCAGGGGGTGGTTCCTACAATGAGCAGTTCTTC. Translating it yields CASSPGGGSYNEQFF.

The chain employs TRBV28 and TRBJ1-1, with D unclear. The V and J ends lost 1 base and 1 base respectively, with 4 bases between them. This CDR3 is built from 13 residues. Germline V gene sequence: CDR1 MDHEN, CDR2 SYDVKM. The CDR3 DNA is TGTGCCAGCAGTTTATTCCGGAACACTGAAGCTTTCTTT. Residues: CASSLFRNTEAFF.

This chain links TRBV7-3 with TRBJ2-5; 10 bases agree with TRBD2. This CDR3 has 17 amino acids. Germline V gene lookup returns CDR1 SGHTA and CDR2 FQGTGA. J was trimmed by 1 base and V by 2 bases; bases with no gene match: 7. The CDR3 coding sequence is TGTGCCAGCAGCTTACGGCCTAGCGGGGGTCGCCAAGAGACCCAGTACTTC. Translating gives CASSLRPSGGRQETQYF.

This clone came up once. The chain recombines TRBV6-6 with TRBJ1-1; D remains ambiguous. Germline assignment: CDR1 MNHNY and CDR2 SVGAGI (reference sequence). V gave up 0 bases and J gave up 0 bases, with 8 bases separating them. The CDR3 is 15 residues long. CDR3 DNA: TGTGCCAGCAGTTACTCGGGCGTGATGAACACTGAAGCTTTCTTT. Translating it yields CASSYSGVMNTEAFF.

V gene TRBV7-9 combines with J gene TRBJ2-2, with D perhaps matching TRBD1 (6 bases). V lost 5 bases, J lost 4 bases, and 11 bases lay in between. From germline, CDR1 is SEHNR and CDR2 FQNEAQ (reference sequence). The CDR3 loop spans 14 amino acids. Here the CDR3 DNA reads TGTGCCAGCAGCGTAACAGGGTTCACCGGGGAGCTGTTTTTT. Translating it yields CASSVTGFTGELFF.

The rearrangement joins TRBV5-5 to TRBJ1-2, with TRBD1 matching over 8 bases. The CDR3 consists of 13 residues. V was clipped by 4 bases and J by 7 bases; unmatched bases: 6. The germline V gene encodes CDR1 SGHKS and CDR2 YYEKEE (reference sequence). CDR3 residues: CASSVTGEVGYTF. In DNA form, the CDR3 reads TGTGCCAGCAGCGTGACAGGGGAGGTTGGCTACACCTTC.

This chain uses TRBV1 with TRBJ2-7; TRBD1, the table's D call, was not compared with the DNA. TRBV1 represents a pseudogene. This CDR3 spans 16 amino acids. The DNA for the CDR3 is TGCACCAGCAGCCCATCACGGGACAGGGGCGTCTACGAGCAGTACTTC. Translation gives CTSSPSRDRGVYEQYF.

This chain joins TRBV5-1 and TRBJ2-7, with 10 bases lining up with TRBD1. Germline CDR1 and CDR2: SGHRS and YFSETQ. Trimming cost V 4 bases and J 5 bases; bases outside gene matches: 6. The length of the CDR3 is 14 residues. CDR3 amino acids: CASSTGTGEHEQYF. The CDR3 bases are TGCGCCAGCAGCACCGGGACAGGGGAGCACGAGCAGTACTTC.

The chain carries TRBV5-1 and TRBJ2-3; 7 positions agree with TRBD1. The ends lost 4 bases at V and 4 bases at J; junction bases unmatched: 9. The germline CDR1 and CDR2 sequences are SGHRS and YFSETQ. The CDR3 totals 15 residues. The CDR3 sequence: CASSPGRGPSDTQYF. The CDR3 coding sequence is TGCGCCAGCAGCCCCGGTAGGGGGCCGTCAGATACGCAGTATTTT.

Written as DNA, the CDR3 is TGTGCCAGCAGTCCGCGACTAGCGGGAGAAGGTGAGCAGTACTTC. It translates to CASSPRLAGEGEQYF. V is TRBV27 and J is TRBJ2-7; 12 bases line up with TRBD2. The V and J ends lost 5 bases and 7 bases, in that order; junction bases with no gene match: 9. CDR3 length: 15 amino acids. Germline CDR1 is MNHEY and CDR2 is SMNVEV (reference sequence).

This clone was detected once. The chain joins TRBV6-2 or TRBV6-3 to TRBJ2-3; D is ambiguous. Per germline, CDR1 MNHEY and CDR2 SVGEGT. The CDR3 sequence is 15 residues long. With 6 bases removed from V and 1 base from J, the gap between germline ends came to 14 bases. DNA of the CDR3: TGTGCCAGCAGCCTGGCCGGGTCGGGCACAGATACGCAGTATTTT. Translating gives CASSLAGSGTDTQYF.

The chain uses TRBV29-1 and TRBJ2-1; D ambiguous. The CDR3 extends over 12 amino acids. Germline values: CDR1 SQVTM, CDR2 ANQGSEA. Trimming cost V 3 bases and J 4 bases, with 7 bases left between them. The CDR3 sequence is CSVDVTYNEQFF. The CDR3 bases are TGCAGCGTTGACGTCACTTACAATGAGCAGTTCTTC.

The chain is built from TRBV19 and TRBJ2-1; 8 bases align to TRBD2. The V and J ends lost 3 bases and 6 bases, in that order; junction bases with no gene match: 7. The CDR3 consists of 15 residues. CDR1 is LNHDA, CDR2 SQIVND, per germline (reference sequence). The CDR3, as DNA: TGTGCCAGTAGTATGGGTAGCGGGGCATTCAATGAGCAGTTCTTC. This translates into CASSMGSGAFNEQFF.

The chain carries TRBV6-2 or TRBV6-3 and TRBJ2-3, with D perhaps matching TRBD2 (6 bases). Germline assignment: CDR1 MNHEY and CDR2 SVGEGT. This CDR3 is built from 14 residues. With 6 bases removed from V and 9 bases from J, the gap between germline ends came to 19 bases. CDR3 in amino acids: CASSPGRRVPTQYF. DNA for the CDR3: TGTGCCAGCAGCCCGGGACGGAGGGTGCCCACGCAGTATTTT.

This chain connects TRBV7-2 to TRBJ2-3; 7 nucleotides agree with TRBD1. V trimming: 5 bases; J trimming: 4 bases; junction bases outside the gene matches: 9. Germline V gene data show CDR1 as SGHTA and CDR2 as FQGNSA. CDR3 length: 15 amino acids. The CDR3 region is CASSQQGGSADTQYF. The DNA of the CDR3 is TGTGCCAGCAGCCAGCAAGGGGGCTCAGCAGATACGCAGTATTTT.

The genes are TRBV2 and TRBJ1-1; 11 positions agree with TRBD1. This CDR3 has 15 amino acids. V lost 6 bases and J lost 2; bases outside the gene matches: 5. Germline V gene data show CDR1 as SNHLY and CDR2 as FYNNEI. For the CDR3, the DNA is TGTGCCAGCAGAATAGGGACAGGGGGAAACACTGAAGCTTTCTTT. Translation: CASRIGTGGNTEAFF.

This clone was picked up a small number of times. This sequence joins TRBV4-2 and TRBJ1-4; 7 nucleotides line up with TRBD1. Per germline, CDR1 LGHNA and CDR2 YNFKEQ. CDR3 length: 15 residues. The V and J ends lost 1 base and 3 bases, in that order; junction bases with no gene match: 2. The CDR3 spells CASSQGQGANEKLFF. The CDR3 nucleotides read TGTGCCAGCAGCCAAGGGCAGGGGGCTAATGAAAAACTGTTTTTT.

The V and J genes are TRBV27 and TRBJ2-2; D perhaps matches TRBD2 (5 bases). The CDR3 runs 14 residues. Germline-derived CDR1 and CDR2 are MNHEY and SMNVEV (reference sequence). V was trimmed by 11 bases and J by 0 bases, leaving 13 bases between them. The CDR3 region has the DNA TGTGCCTCGGGGATTTGGACGAACACCGGGGAGCTGTTTTTT. Amino acid sequence: CASGIWTNTGELFF.

The rearrangement uses TRBV7-2 and TRBJ1-5, with D hard to call. Germline V gene sequence: CDR1 SGHTA, CDR2 FQGNSA. The CDR3 contains 13 residues. The V and J ends lost 7 bases and 2 bases respectively, with 9 bases between them. For the CDR3, the DNA is TGTGCCAGCACCTTGGGCGGCAATCAGCCCCAGCATTTT. The encoded protein is CASTLGGNQPQHF.

This chain joins TRBV2 and TRBJ1-3, with 9 bases aligning to TRBD1. This CDR3 is 15 amino acids long. Germline V gene sequence: CDR1 SNHLY, CDR2 FYNNEI. After removal of 7 bases from V and 4 bases from J, the junction contained 8 bases not matched to a gene. The CDR3 is CASTLQGARGNTIYF. As DNA, the CDR3 is TGTGCCAGCACCTTACAGGGGGCGCGGGGAAACACCATATATTTT. Drawing the rest from reference TRBV2 and TRBJ1-3, the complete variable domain is EPEVTQTPSHQVTQMGQEVILRCVPISNHLYFYWYRQILGQKVEFLVSFYNNEISEKSEIFDDQFSVERPDGSNFTLKIRSTKLEDSAMYFCASTLQGARGNTIYFGEGSWLTVV.

The J gene is TRBJ1-1, the V gene TRBV6-5, with TRBD1 identical over 7 bases. The CDR3 has 14 amino acids. The trim removed 6 bases at V and 7 bases at J, leaving 11 bases unmatched. The germline CDR1 and CDR2 sequences are MNHEY and SVGAGI. This CDR3 is CASRTRQGSFEAFF. The CDR3 DNA sequence: TGTGCCAGCAGAACACGACAGGGATCCTTTGAAGCTTTCTTT.

The chain joins TRBV4-3 to TRBJ1-2, with D perhaps matching TRBD1 (6 bases). Trimming took off 0 bases at V and 4 bases at J, with 12 bases between the two ends. CDR1 and CDR2 (germline): LGHNA, YSLEER. This CDR3 is built from 15 residues. CDR3 sequence (DNA): TGCGCCAGCAGCCAAGATCGGCAGGGGTTCTATGGCTACACCTTC. Translated, it gives CASSQDRQGFYGYTF.

This clone was counted once. The chain combines TRBV7-2 with TRBJ1-4; D gene unclear. From germline, CDR1 is SGHTA and CDR2 FQGNSA. The V end lost 4 bases, the J end lost 5 bases, and 11 bases lay between the germline ends. This CDR3 comprises 14 residues. The CDR3 loop is CASSSASGNEKLFF. Written as DNA, the CDR3 is TGTGCCAGCAGCTCAGCCTCGGGGAATGAAAAACTGTTTTTT.

The chain carries TRBV10-1 and TRBJ2-5, with 7 bases matching TRBD1. Per the germline V gene, CDR1 is WNHNN and CDR2 is SYGVQD (reference sequence). The CDR3 length is 15 residues. Trimming at V came to 3 bases and at J to 3 bases, leaving 7 bases not matched to a gene. The CDR3 reads CASSDYYRGKETQYF. CDR3 coding DNA: TGCGCCAGCAGTGATTATTACAGGGGAAAAGAGACCCAGTACTTC.

The rearrangement links TRBV9 to TRBJ2-4, with TRBD2 matching over 11 bases. This CDR3 region has 15 residues. J was trimmed by 6 bases and V by 3 bases; bases with no gene match: 5. Germline V lookup: CDR1 SGDLS, CDR2 YYNGEE. In DNA, the CDR3 is TGTGCCAGCAGCGGAACTAGCGGGGGCGTAAACATTCAGTACTTC. Its protein product is CASSGTSGGVNIQYF. The whole variable domain, remainder taken from reference TRBV9 and TRBJ2-4, is DSGVTQTPKHLITATGQRVTLRCSPRSGDLSVYWYQQSLDQGLQFLIQYYNGEERAKGNILERFSAQQFPDLHSELNLSSLELGDSALYFCASSGTSGGVNIQYFGAGTRLSVL.

This clone was seen only once. The chain has TRBV7-9 and TRBJ1-4; a weak D match, TRBD1 (5 bases). This CDR3 is 16 amino acids long. The germline CDR1 and CDR2 sequences are SEHNR and FQNEAQ (reference sequence). V lost 0 bases and J 8 bases, leaving 16 bases between the germline ends. As DNA, the CDR3 is TGTGCCAGCAGCTTAGCCGTGTCGCAGGGAACGGAAAAACTGTTTTTT. Translating it yields CASSLAVSQGTEKLFF.